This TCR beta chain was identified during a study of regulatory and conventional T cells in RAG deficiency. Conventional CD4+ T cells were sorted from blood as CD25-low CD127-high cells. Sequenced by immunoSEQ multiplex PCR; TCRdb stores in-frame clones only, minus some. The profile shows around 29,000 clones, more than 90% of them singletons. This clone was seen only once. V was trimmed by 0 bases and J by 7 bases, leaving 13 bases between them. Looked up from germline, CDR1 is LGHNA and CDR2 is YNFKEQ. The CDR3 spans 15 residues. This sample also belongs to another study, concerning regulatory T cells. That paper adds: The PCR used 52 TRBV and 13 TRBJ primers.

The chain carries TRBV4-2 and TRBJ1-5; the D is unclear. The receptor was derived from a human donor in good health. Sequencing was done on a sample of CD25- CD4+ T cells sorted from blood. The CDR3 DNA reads TGTGCCAGCAGCCAAGATCAATTCAGGAGGCAGCCCCAGCATTTT. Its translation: CASSQDQFRRQPQHF.